This is a list of T cell receptor beta chains from one sample in a study of T cells of healthy individuals. TCRdb re-called the 5' RACE reads with MiXCR, one entry per CDR3 protein. The data hold more than 85,000 distinct CDR3 sequences, with 15% to 20% observed a single time. Every receptor here comes from a human donor in good health. CDR3s include the opening cysteine and the closing phenylalanine or tryptophan. A D gene is named only where the DNA matches it firmly. Only part of the rows carry a size: once, few, many, or a class if the clone is expanded.

j_call	d_call	v_call	cdr3_length	clone_size	cdr3_nt	cdr3_aa
TRBJ2-3	TRBD1	TRBV7-9	12	NA	TGTGCCAGCAGAGCGACAGGGGATACGCAGTATTTT	CASRATGDTQYF
TRBJ1-2	NA	TRBV6-2/TRBV6-3	14	NA	TGTGCCAGCAGTTACGGAGGTCCGTACTATGGCTACACCTTC	CASSYGGPYYGYTF
TRBJ2-4	NA	TRBV10-3	15	NA	TGTGCCACAGGGGACACCTCCTTAGCCAAAAACATTCAGTACTTC	CATGDTSLAKNIQYF
TRBJ2-5	NA	TRBV28	15	few	TGTGCCAGCAGTCCTCTTGGAAACACGGGGGAGACCCAGTACTTC	CASSPLGNTGETQYF
TRBJ1-5	NA	TRBV6-5	15	few	TGTGCCAGCAGCCGATTCTTTAATAGCAATCAGCCCCAGCATTTT	CASSRFFNSNQPQHF
TRBJ2-7	TRBD1	TRBV28	16	many	TGTGCCAGCAGTGAATCCCCGGGACAGGGGCGGCGCGAGCAGTACTTC	CASSESPGQGRREQYF
TRBJ2-7	TRBD2	TRBV4-2	18	many	TGTGCCAGCAGCCAAGATAGGAGTGGGGCGGGAGTTTCCTACGAGCAGTACTTC	CASSQDRSGAGVSYEQYF
TRBJ2-3	TRBD2	TRBV4-2	17	few	TGTGCCAGCAGCTCTTACGGGACTAGCGGGAGCACAGATACGCAGTATTTT	CASSSYGTSGSTDTQYF
TRBJ2-3	NA	TRBV4-2	14	few	TGTGCCAGCAGCCAAGATCGTCCGGTGGATACGCAGTATTTT	CASSQDRPVDTQYF
TRBJ1-3	NA	TRBV20-1	14	few	TGCAGTGCTAGAGATCCCCTCTCTGGAAACACCATATATTTT	CSARDPLSGNTIYF
TRBJ2-2	NA	TRBV2	13	many	TGTGCCAGCAGAGAACCGAGGGGCGGGGAGCTGTTTTTT	CASREPRGGELFF
TRBJ2-1	TRBD1	TRBV20-1	11	NA	TGCAGTTACAGGGGGTCCAGTGAGCAGTTCTTC	CSYRGSSEQFF
TRBJ2-7	TRBD1	TRBV6-2/TRBV6-3	12	NA	TGTGCCAGCTCGACAGGGTGGAACGAGCAGTACTTC	CASSTGWNEQYF
TRBJ1-6	NA	TRBV7-4	15	NA	TGTGCCAGCAGCCCTCCCCATGGATCTAATTCACCCCTCCACTTT	CASSPPHGSNSPLHF
TRBJ2-1	TRBD2	TRBV7-8	17	NA	TGTGCCAGCAGCCATCATTACAGCGGGGCACCCTACAATGAGCAGTTCTTC	CASSHHYSGAPYNEQFF
TRBJ2-5	NA	TRBV28	15	once	TGTGCCAGCAGTTTCGGCGGCCCCGAGGGTGAGACCCAGTACTTC	CASSFGGPEGETQYF
TRBJ2-2	TRBD2	TRBV7-2	16	few	TGTGCCAGCAGTCGTCGACTAGCGTTTTTTCCCGGGGAGCTGTTTTTT	CASSRRLAFFPGELFF
TRBJ2-2	NA	TRBV2	11	few	TGTGCCAGCAGCCAGCCCGGGGAGCTGTTTTTT	CASSQPGELFF
TRBJ2-3	NA	TRBV5-1	13	NA	TGCGCCAGCAGCCCGCTAGGTGCAGATACGCAGTATTTT	CASSPLGADTQYF
TRBJ2-7	TRBD1	TRBV5-1	14	NA	TGCGCCAGCAGCACCGGGACAGGGTCGGGCGAGCAGTACTTC	CASSTGTGSGEQYF
TRBJ1-1	NA	TRBV7-4	16	NA	TGTGCCAGCAGCTCAATGAGGTGTCAGAAGAACACTGAAGCTTTCTTT	CASSSMRCQKNTEAFF
TRBJ2-5	NA	TRBV2	12	few	TGTGCCAGCAGTGCGAGTTCAAAGACCCAGTACTTC	CASSASSKTQYF
TRBJ1-6	NA	TRBV12-3/TRBV12-4	12	few	TGTGCCAGCAGCCGCAGGGATTCACCCCTCCACTTT	CASSRRDSPLHF
TRBJ2-1	NA	TRBV29-1	12	few	TGCAGCCTTAGGGACGTCGGGGATGAGCAGTTCTTC	CSLRDVGDEQFF
TRBJ2-7	NA	TRBV10-3	13	NA	TGTGCCATCAGTGAGTCGAAGCACTACGAGCAGTACTTC	CAISESKHYEQYF
TRBJ2-7	TRBD1	TRBV9	14	few	TGTGCCAGCAGCGTGGGGACAGGAGCCTACGAGCAGTACTTC	CASSVGTGAYEQYF
TRBJ2-1	NA	TRBV28	15	NA	TGTGCCAGCAGTTTCACAGGGATCTCCTACAATGAGCAGTTCTTC	CASSFTGISYNEQFF
TRBJ2-2	NA	TRBV24-1	16	NA	TGTGCCACCAGTGATTTTCCAGGGCTAAACACCGGGGAGCTGTTTTTT	CATSDFPGLNTGELFF
TRBJ2-3	NA	TRBV7-3	15	few	TGTGCCAGCAGCTTAAACCATAGACTTGGCGATACGCAGTATTTT	CASSLNHRLGDTQYF
TRBJ2-6	NA	TRBV2	13	many	TGTGCCGAAGGGCAGTCTGGGGCCAACGTCCTGACTTTC	CAEGQSGANVLTF
TRBJ2-7	TRBD1	TRBV2	12	NA	TGTGCCAGCAGTAACAGGGGGAACGAGCAGTACTTC	CASSNRGNEQYF
TRBJ2-7	NA	TRBV27	13	few	TGTGCCGCCCGGGAACAGGGCGGTCACGAGCAGTACTTC	CAAREQGGHEQYF
TRBJ2-7	NA	TRBV4-2	17	NA	TGTGCCAGCAGCCAAGATGGACGGAGTCGAATTTCCTACGAGCAGTACTTC	CASSQDGRSRISYEQYF